This TCR beta chain comes out of a study of blood T cell repertoires in COVID-19. Clones were read by immunoSEQ multiplex PCR, and TCRdb kept only the in-frame ones, dropping some. This sample has over 110,000 clones, with approximately 90% found just once. The V gene end was trimmed by 5 bases and the J gene end by 1 base; junction bases not matched to a gene: 7. Germline CDR1 is LNHDA and CDR2 is SQIVND (reference sequence). The CDR3 consists of 15 residues. This rearrangement joins TRBV19 to TRBJ2-7; 8 bases align to TRBD1. Sequencing used peripheral blood. This receptor was obtained from a human donor in a cohort sampled during active COVID-19. In DNA, the CDR3 is TGTGCCAGTAGTTCGGACAGGGACTTATCCTACGAGCAGTACTTC. Protein: CASSSDRDLSYEQYF.